What follows are 5 T cell receptor beta chains derived from one specimen sequenced in a study of blood T cell repertoires in COVID-19. Assay: immunoSEQ multiplex PCR; the TCRdb copy retains only in-frame clones and omits some. The repertoire holds fewer than 200,000 clones, with about 87% as singletons. Sequenced: peripheral blood. The receptors stem from a woman in her 70s with COVID-19, enrolled during active disease.

This chain links TRBV5-1 with TRBJ2-1; tentatively, D is TRBD1 (5 bases). V was pared by 0 bases and J by 8 bases, with 15 bases between. Germline V CDR1 and CDR2: SGHRS, YFSETQ. The CDR3 extends over 15 amino acids. The chain's CDR3 is CASSLAFGVGHEQFF. DNA of the CDR3: TGCGCCAGCAGCTTGGCCTTTGGTGTGGGGCATGAGCAGTTCTTC. The entire variable domain, with the rest obtained from reference TRBV5-1 and TRBJ2-1, is as follows: KAGVTQTPRYLIKTRGQQVTLSCSPISGHRSVSWYQQTPGQGLQFLFEYFSETQRNKGNFPGRFSGRQFSNSRSEMNVSTLELGDSALYLCASSLAFGVGHEQFFGPGTRLTVL.

The chain has TRBV4-1 and TRBJ1-5; 9 bases match TRBD1. V gave up 0 bases and J gave up 0 bases; unmatched junction bases: 6. CDR3 size: 18 residues. CDR1 and CDR2 from the germline V gene are MGHRA and YSYEKL. This CDR3 reads CASSQEPGQGYSNQPQHF. The CDR3 DNA reads as TGCGCCAGCAGCCAAGAACCGGGACAGGGATATAGCAATCAGCCCCAGCATTTT.

The rearrangement joins TRBV6-5 to TRBJ2-7; tentatively, D is TRBD2 (6 bases). The germline V gene encodes CDR1 MNHEY and CDR2 SVGAGI. V lost 6 bases and J lost 3, with 15 bases in between. This CDR3 has 14 amino acids. In nucleotides, the CDR3 is TGTGCCAGCAGCCGAGAGACTAGAGGCTACGAGCAGTACTTC. Its protein is CASSRETRGYEQYF.

The chain recombines TRBV6-6 with TRBJ1-2, with 8 nucleotides matching TRBD1. The CDR3 covers 17 residues. Trimming removed 5 bases from V and 0 bases from J; junction bases left unmatched: 11. Germline V lookup: CDR1 MNHNY, CDR2 SVGAGI (reference sequence). In DNA, the CDR3 is TGTGCCAGCAGTCCCAACTGGACAGGGCAAACTAACTATGGCTACACCTTC. Protein sequence: CASSPNWTGQTNYGYTF.

The gene calls are TRBV4-3 and TRBJ1-2; no definite D call. Germline V CDR1 and CDR2: LGHNA, YSLEER. V was shortened by 4 bases and J by 1 base, with 10 bases between the two germline ends. This CDR3 has 14 residues. The CDR3 here is CASSLTRGNYGYTF. The DNA for the CDR3 is TGCGCCAGCAGCCTGACCCGGGGTAACTATGGCTACACCTTC.